The source of this TCR beta chain is a study of blood T cell repertoires in COVID-19. Study-wide context: Donors in the United States, Italy and Spain gave samples during acute or convalescent COVID-19. From T cells, B-cell-depleted T cells, or PBMCs came the material, which was cDNA or gDNA.

In the authors' workflow: By means of reference gene primer amplification, nucleated cell counts were estimated. The assay was immunoSEQ multiplex PCR, and TCRdb's table has in-frame clones only and misses some. V and J calls and clone size are as listed in that table; D and trimming were resolved from the DNA. The sample gives about 150,000 clones, approximately 81% of which show up once; more than 6.5% is in the top ten. Seattle researchers signed up patients amid active infection and tracked them longitudinally. CDR3 length equals 15 residues. Germline CDR1 is SGHRS and CDR2 is YFSETQ. V shed 5 bases, J shed 6 bases, and the junction held 10 bases outside the gene matches.

The source is a woman between 55 and 75 years old with COVID-19, enrolled during active disease. V is TRBV5-1 and J is TRBJ2-2; 7 nucleotides align to TRBD1. Sequencing input: peripheral blood. This CDR3 is CASSTQGMEAGELFF. The DNA for the CDR3 is TGCGCCAGCAGTACACAGGGGATGGAGGCCGGGGAGCTGTTTTTT.